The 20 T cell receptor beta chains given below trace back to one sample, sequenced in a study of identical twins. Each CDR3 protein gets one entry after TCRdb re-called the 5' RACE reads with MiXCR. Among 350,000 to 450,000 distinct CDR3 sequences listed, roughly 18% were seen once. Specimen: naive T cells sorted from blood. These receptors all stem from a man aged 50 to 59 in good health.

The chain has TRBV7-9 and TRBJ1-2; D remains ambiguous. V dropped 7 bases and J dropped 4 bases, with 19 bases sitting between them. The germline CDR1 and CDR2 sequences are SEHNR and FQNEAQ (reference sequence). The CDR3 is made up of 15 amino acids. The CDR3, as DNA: TGTGCCAGCACCCGGTGGTGGCAGGAGCCCTATGGCTACACCTTC. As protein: CASTRWWQEPYGYTF.

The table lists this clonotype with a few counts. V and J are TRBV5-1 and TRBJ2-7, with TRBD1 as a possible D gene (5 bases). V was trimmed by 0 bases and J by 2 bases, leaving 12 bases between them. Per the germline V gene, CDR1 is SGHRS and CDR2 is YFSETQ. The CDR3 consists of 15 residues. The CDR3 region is CASSLEAAGPYEQYF. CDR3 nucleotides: TGCGCCAGCAGCTTGGAGGCAGCAGGGCCCTACGAGCAGTACTTC.

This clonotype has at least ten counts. The CDR3 coding sequence is TGTGCCAGCAGTTTAGGTCCTGGACTAGCGGGGCTTCGGACGCAGTATTTT. It specifies CASSLGPGLAGLRTQYF. This chain connects TRBV12-3 or TRBV12-4 to TRBJ2-3; TRBD2 aligns across 12 bases. This CDR3 has 17 amino acids. V shed 1 base and J 9 bases; nucleotides not matched to a gene: 11.

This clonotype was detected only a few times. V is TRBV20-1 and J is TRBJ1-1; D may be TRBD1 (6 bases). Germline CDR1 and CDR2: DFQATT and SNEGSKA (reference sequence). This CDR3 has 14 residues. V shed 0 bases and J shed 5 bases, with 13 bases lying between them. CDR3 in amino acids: CSAREQGKRTEAFF. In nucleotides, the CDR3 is TGCAGTGCTAGAGAACAGGGAAAGAGGACTGAAGCTTTCTTT.

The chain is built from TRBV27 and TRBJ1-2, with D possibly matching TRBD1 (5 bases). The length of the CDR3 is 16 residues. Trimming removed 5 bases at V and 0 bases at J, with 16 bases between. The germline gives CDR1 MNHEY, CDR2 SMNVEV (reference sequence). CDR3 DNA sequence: TGTGCCAGCAGTGCGCAGGGAAGGGGAGCTAACTATGGCTACACCTTC. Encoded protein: CASSAQGRGANYGYTF.

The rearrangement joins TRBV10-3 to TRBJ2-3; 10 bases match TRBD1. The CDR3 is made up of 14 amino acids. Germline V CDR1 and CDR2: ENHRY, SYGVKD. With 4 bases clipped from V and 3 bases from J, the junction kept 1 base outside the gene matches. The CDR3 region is CAISVGQGTDTQYF. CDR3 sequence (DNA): TGTGCCATCAGTGTGGGACAGGGGACAGATACGCAGTATTTT.

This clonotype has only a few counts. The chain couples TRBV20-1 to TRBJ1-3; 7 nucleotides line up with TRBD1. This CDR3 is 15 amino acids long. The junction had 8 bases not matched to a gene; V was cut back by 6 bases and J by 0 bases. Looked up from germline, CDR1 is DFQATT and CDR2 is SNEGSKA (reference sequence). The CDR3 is CSAGGQAPSGNTIYF. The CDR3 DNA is TGCAGTGCCGGAGGACAGGCACCCTCTGGAAACACCATATATTTT.

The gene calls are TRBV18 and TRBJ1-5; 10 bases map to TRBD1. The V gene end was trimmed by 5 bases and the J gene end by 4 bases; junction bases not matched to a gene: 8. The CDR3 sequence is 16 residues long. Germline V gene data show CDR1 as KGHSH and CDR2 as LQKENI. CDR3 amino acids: CASSGYRTGGNQPQHF. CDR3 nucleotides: TGTGCCAGCTCAGGGTACCGGACAGGGGGAAATCAGCCCCAGCATTTT.

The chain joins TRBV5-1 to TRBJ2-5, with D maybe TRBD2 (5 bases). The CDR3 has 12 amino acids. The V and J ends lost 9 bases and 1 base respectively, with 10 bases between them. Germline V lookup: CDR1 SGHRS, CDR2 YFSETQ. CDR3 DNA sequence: TGCGCCACCCGGGGTCTCCAAGAGACCCAGTACTTC. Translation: CATRGLQETQYF. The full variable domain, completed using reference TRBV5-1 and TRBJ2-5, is KAGVTQTPRYLIKTRGQQVTLSCSPISGHRSVSWYQQTPGQGLQFLFEYFSETQRNKGNFPGRFSGRQFSNSRSEMNVSTLELGDSALYLCATRGLQETQYFGPGTRLLVL.

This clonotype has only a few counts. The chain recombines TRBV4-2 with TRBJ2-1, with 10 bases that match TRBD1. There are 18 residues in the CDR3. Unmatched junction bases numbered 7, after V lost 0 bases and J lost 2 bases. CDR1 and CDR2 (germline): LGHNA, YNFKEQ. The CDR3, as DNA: TGTGCCAGCAGCCAAGAGAGAACCGGGACAGGGGCCTACAATGAGCAGTTCTTC. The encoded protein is CASSQERTGTGAYNEQFF.

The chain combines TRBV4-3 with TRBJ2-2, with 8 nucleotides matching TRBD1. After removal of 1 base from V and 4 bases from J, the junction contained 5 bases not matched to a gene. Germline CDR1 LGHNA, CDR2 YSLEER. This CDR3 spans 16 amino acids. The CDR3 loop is CASSQAGRGRTGELFF. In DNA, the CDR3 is TGCGCCAGCAGCCAAGCGGGCAGGGGGCGCACCGGGGAGCTGTTTTTT.

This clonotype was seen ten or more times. The CDR3 reads CASSLQGGITEAFF. CDR3 nucleotide sequence: TGTGCCAGCAGCTTACAGGGTGGGATCACTGAAGCTTTCTTT. The rearrangement uses TRBV9 and TRBJ1-1; D is possibly TRBD1 (6 bases). V was cut by 4 bases and J by 4 bases, with 14 bases left in between. This CDR3 is 14 amino acids long. CDR1 and CDR2 from the germline V gene are SGDLS and YYNGEE.

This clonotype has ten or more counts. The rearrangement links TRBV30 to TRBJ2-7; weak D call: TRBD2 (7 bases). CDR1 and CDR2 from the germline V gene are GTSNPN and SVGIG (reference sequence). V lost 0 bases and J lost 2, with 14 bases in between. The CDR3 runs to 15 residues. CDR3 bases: TGTGCCTGGAGTGTACGCGGGGGCCTCGCCTACGAGCAGTACTTC. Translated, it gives CAWSVRGGLAYEQYF.

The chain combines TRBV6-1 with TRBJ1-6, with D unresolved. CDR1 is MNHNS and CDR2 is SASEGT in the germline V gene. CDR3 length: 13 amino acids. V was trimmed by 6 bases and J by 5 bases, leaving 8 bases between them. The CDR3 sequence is CASRQAHNSPLHF. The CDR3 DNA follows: TGTGCCAGCAGGCAGGCCCATAATTCACCCCTCCACTTT.

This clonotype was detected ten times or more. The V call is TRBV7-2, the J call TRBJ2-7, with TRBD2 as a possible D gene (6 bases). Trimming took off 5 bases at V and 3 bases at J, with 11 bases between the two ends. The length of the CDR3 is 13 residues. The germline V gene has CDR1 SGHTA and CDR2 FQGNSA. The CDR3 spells CASSIQTSYEQYF. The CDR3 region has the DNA TGTGCCAGCAGCATTCAGACTAGCTACGAGCAGTACTTC.

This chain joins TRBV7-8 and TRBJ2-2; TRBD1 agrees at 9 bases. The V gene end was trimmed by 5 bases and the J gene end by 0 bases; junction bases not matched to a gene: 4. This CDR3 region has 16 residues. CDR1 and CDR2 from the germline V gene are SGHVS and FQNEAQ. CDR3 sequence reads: CASSLRTGANTGELFF. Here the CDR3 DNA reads TGTGCCAGCAGCCTACGGACAGGGGCGAACACCGGGGAGCTGTTTTTT.

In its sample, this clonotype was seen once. CDR3 amino acids: CASDRAFTDTQYF. CDR3 in DNA: TGTGCCTCGGACAGGGCATTCACAGATACGCAGTATTTT. The chain links TRBV30 to TRBJ2-3, with 8 bases identical to TRBD1. The CDR3 covers 13 residues. The J segment lost 2 bases and the V segment lost 7 bases, leaving 5 bases of the junction unmatched. Germline V gene sequence: CDR1 GTSNPN, CDR2 SVGIG (reference sequence). The entire variable domain, with the rest obtained from reference TRBV30 and TRBJ2-3, is as follows: SQTIHQWPATLVQPVGSPLSLECTVEGTSNPNLYWYRQAAGRGLQLLFYSVGIGQISSEVPQNLSASRPQDRQFILSSKKLLLSDSGFYLCASDRAFTDTQYFGPGTRLTVL.

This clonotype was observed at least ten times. The DNA of the CDR3 is TGTGCCAGTTCCCCGGCAGGGTGGAACTACGAGCAGTACTTC. It codes for CASSPAGWNYEQYF. This rearrangement joins TRBV19 to TRBJ2-7, with a possible D match to TRBD1 (5 bases). The CDR3 consists of 14 residues. CDR1 and CDR2 (germline): LNHDA, SQIVND (reference sequence). Trimming took 8 bases from V and 3 from J, leaving 17 bases between them.

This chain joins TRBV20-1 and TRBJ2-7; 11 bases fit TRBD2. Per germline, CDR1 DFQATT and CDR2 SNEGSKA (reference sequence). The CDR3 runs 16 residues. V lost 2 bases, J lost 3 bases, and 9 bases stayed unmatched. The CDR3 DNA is TGCAGTGCTAGAAGGTTGACTAGCGGGACTATCTACGAGCAGTACTTC. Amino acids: CSARRLTSGTIYEQYF.

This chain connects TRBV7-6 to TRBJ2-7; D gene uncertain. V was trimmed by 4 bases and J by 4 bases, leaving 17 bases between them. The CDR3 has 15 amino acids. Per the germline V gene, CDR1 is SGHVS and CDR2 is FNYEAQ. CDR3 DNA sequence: TGTGCCAGCAGCTCCGGTGTGGGCCAAGGGTACGAGCAGTACTTC. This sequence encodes CASSSGVGQGYEQYF.